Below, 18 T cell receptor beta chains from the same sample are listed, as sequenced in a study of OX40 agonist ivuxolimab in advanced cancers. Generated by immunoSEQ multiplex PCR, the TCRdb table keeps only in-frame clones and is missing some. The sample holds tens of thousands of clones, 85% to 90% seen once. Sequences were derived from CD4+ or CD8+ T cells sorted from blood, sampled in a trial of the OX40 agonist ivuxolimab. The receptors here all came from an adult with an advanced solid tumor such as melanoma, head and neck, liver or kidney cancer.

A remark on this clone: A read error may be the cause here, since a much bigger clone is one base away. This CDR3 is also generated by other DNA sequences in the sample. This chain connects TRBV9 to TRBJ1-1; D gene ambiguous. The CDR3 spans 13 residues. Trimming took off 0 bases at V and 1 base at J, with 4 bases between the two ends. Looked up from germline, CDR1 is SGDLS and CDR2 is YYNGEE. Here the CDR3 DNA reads TGTGCCAGCAGCGTAGAGGGGAACACTGAAGCTTTCTTT. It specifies CASSVEGNTEAFF.

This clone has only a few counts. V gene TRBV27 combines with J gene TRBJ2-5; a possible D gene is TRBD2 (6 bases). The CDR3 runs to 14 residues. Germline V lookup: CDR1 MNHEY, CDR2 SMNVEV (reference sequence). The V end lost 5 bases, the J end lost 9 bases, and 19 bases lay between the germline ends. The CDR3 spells CASSTRTGTGAQYF. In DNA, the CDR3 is TGTGCCAGCAGTACCCGGACCGGGACTGGGGCCCAGTACTTC.

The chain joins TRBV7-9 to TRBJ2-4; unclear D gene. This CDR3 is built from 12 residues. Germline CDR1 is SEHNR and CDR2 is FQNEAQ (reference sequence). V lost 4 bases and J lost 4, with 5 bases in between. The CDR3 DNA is TGTGCCAGCAGCTCGGAAAAAAACATTCAGTACTTC. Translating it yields CASSSEKNIQYF.

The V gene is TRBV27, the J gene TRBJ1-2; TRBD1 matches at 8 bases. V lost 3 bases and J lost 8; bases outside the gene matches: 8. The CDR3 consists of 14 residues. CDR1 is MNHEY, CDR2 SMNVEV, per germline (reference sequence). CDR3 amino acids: CASSLGTGGLGYTF. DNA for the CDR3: TGTGCCAGCAGTTTGGGCACAGGGGGTCTAGGCTACACCTTC.

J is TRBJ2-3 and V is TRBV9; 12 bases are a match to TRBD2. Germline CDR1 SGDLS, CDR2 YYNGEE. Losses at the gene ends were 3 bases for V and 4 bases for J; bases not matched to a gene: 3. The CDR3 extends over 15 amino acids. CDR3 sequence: CASSAGLAGSDTQYF. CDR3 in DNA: TGTGCCAGCAGCGCCGGACTAGCGGGATCAGATACGCAGTATTTT.

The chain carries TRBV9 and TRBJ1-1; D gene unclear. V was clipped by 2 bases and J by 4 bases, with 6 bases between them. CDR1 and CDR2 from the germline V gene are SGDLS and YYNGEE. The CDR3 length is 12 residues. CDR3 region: CASSVEGTEAFF. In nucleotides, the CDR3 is TGTGCCAGCAGCGTGGAGGGCACTGAAGCTTTCTTT.

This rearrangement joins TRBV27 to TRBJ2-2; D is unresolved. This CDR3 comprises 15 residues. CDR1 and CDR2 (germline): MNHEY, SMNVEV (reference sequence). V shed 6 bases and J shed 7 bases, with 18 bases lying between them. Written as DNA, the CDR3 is TGTGCCAGCAGGACCTTAAGCCAGGTGGTCGGGGAGCTGTTTTTT. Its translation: CASRTLSQVVGELFF.

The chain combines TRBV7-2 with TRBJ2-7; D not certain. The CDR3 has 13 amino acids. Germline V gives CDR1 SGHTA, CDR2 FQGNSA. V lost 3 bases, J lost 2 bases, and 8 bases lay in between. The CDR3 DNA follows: TGTGCCAGCAGCTTCTACAGAGCCTACGAGCAGTACTTC. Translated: CASSFYRAYEQYF.

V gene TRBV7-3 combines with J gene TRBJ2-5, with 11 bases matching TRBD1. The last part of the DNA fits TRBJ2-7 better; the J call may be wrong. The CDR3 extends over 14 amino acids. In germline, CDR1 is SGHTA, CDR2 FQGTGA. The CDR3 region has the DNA TGTGCCAGCAGCTTCGGACAGGGGGCCGACGAGCAGTACTTC. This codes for CASSFGQGADEQYF.

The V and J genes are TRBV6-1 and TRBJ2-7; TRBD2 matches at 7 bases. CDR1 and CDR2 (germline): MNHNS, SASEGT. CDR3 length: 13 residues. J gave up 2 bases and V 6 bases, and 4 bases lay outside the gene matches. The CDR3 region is CASRGRGTYEQYF. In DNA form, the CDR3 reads TGTGCCAGCAGAGGGAGGGGAACCTACGAGCAGTACTTC.

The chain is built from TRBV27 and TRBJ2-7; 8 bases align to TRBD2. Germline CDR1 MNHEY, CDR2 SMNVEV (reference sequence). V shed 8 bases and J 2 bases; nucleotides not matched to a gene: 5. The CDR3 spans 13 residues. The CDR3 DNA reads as TGTGCCAGCGGACTAGCTAATACCTACGAGCAGTACTTC. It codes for CASGLANTYEQYF.

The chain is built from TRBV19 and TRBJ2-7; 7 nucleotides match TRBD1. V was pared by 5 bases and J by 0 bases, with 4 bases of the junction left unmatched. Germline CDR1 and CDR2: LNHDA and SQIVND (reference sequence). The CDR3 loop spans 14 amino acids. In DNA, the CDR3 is TGTGCCAGTAGTCCGGGACAGCACTCCTACGAGCAGTACTTC. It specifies CASSPGQHSYEQYF.

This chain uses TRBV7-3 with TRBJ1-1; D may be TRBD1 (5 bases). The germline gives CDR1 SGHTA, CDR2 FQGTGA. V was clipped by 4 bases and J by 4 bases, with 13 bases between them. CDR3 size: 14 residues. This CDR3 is CASSSIPGSTEAFF. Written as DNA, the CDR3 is TGTGCCAGCAGCTCGATCCCAGGGAGCACTGAAGCTTTCTTT.

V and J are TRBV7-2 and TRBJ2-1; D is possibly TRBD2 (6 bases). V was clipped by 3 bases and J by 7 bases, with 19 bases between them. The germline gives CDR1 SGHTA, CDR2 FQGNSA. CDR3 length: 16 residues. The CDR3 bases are TGTGCCAGCAGCTTCCGAGGAGATCGGGGGAGGAATGAGCAGTTCTTC. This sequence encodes CASSFRGDRGRNEQFF.

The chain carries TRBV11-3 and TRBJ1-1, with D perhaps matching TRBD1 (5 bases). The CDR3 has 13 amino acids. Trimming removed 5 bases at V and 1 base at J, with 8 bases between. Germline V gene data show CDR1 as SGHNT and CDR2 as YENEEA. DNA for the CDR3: TGTGCCAGCAGCGCAGACAGGAACACTGAAGCTTTCTTT. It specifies CASSADRNTEAFF.

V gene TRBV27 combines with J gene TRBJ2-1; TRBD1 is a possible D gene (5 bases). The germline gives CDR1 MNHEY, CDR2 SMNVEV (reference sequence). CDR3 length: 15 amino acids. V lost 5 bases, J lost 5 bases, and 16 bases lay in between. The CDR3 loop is CASSTTAFPNNEQFF. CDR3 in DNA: TGTGCCAGCAGTACGACAGCATTCCCAAACAATGAGCAGTTCTTC.

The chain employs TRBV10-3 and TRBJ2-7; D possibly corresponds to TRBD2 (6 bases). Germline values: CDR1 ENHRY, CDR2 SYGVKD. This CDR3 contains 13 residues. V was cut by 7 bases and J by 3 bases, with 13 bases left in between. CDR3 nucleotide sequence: TGTGCCATCATGGAGGGCCCCAGCTACGAGCAGTACTTC. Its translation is CAIMEGPSYEQYF.

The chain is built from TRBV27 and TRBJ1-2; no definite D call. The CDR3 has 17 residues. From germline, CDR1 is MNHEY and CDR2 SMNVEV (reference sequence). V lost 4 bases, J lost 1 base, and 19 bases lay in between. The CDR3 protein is CASSYTRSRTDNYGYTF. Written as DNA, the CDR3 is TGTGCCAGCAGTTATACCCGGTCGAGGACCGATAACTATGGCTACACCTTC.